This TCR beta chain was sequenced for a study of T cells in Graves' hyperthyroidism and ophthalmopathy (dated by TCRdb to between 2018 and 2020). About the study as a whole: Peripheral blood samples were taken at the time of initial diagnosis, prior to any treatment. To identify TCR V-J signatures that set the groups apart, the researchers used a discovery cohort of about a hundred patients, made up of roughly 40 with Graves' ophthalmopathy and approximately 57 with stable Graves' hyperthyroidism. Whether ophthalmopathy could be predicted prospectively was tested in an independent validation cohort made up of roughly 19 hyperthyroidism patients plus 17 patients who later progressed to ophthalmopathy. The 95 to 100 discovery patients were divided at random into training and test sets in a 7:3 ratio. Thyroid tissue and blood T-cell repertoires from six Graves' hyperthyroidism patients were also compared in the study. Once sampling was done, hyperthyroidism patients were given methimazole at a starting dose of 30 mg daily, whereas ophthalmopathy patients were given high-dose intravenous methylprednisolone. According to the paper, TCR Vbeta CDR3 sequencing was carried out on 135 peripheral blood samples, which came from 40 to 45 ophthalmopathy, about 75 hyperthyroidism and approximately 17 progressor patients.

The TCR beta CDR3 regions were amplified from the RNA transcripts. The TCR CDR3 was subjected to a first round of RT-PCR using the HTBI primer set and the Qiagen OneStep RT-PCR kit. Libraries were constructed in a second round of multiplex PCR, after which size selection and purification were carried out. Sequencing of the libraries was done on an Illumina HiSeq2000 using paired-end 100 bp reads. The paper's processing steps were these. SOAPnuke was used to process the raw data, with reads discarded if the reads contained adapters or uncalled bases, had a mean Phred below 15, or lacked an exact constant-primer or identifier match. COPE v1.2.5 was used to merge high-quality paired reads, and clonotypes were defined as unique nucleotide sequences. Clonotypes were aligned to IMGT TRBV, TRBD and TRBJ reference segments using MiTCR v1.1. Only V-J combinations with frequency above 0.0001, covering 99% to 99.2% of repertoires, were analysed. A TCS score was defined as the ratio between F50 (clonal expansion) and ExV (chaos), using BLOSUM62-based TCRdist between CDR3 peptides within each V-J. Welch's t-statistics and random forest reduced around 550 V-J features to about 12, which were used in a naive Bayes classifier (R e1071). The public sequencing data were trimmed at Q25 with fastp and processed into clonotypes with MiXCR by TCRdb, which kept only in-frame beta chains. Each CDR3 protein appears once, grouped with its most common genes and DNA. TCRdb, rather than the study authors, made the V and J calls. The sample records approximately 400,000 distinct CDR3 sequences, around 25% of which are singletons. The leading ten clones occupy 73% of the sample.

Broader findings and caveats from the paper: During validation, the model predicted progression to ophthalmopathy a median of around six months ahead of onset, with almost 71% sensitivity and about 72% specificity. In cross-validation, a model built on a 13 V-J signature told ophthalmopathy apart from stable hyperthyroidism with 87.88% sensitivity and 81% to 82% specificity, and in testing the same model reached 80%/75%. Sample size was not statistically predetermined, and blinding of investigators to group allocation was not performed. Most expanded thyroid clonotypes (frequency above 0.001) were also detected in blood, suggesting blood repertoires may reflect thyroid immune responses.

A patient counted as having stable Graves' hyperthyroidism if no progression to ophthalmopathy occurred over 18 months of follow-up. Hyperthyroidism patients were newly diagnosed, with disease duration under 2 months, and aged 18 to 65 years. Patients with uncontrolled infections, other autoimmune diseases, pregnancy or lactation were excluded. Diagnoses relied on clinical symptoms, serum thyroxine and TRAb, thyroid ultrasound and orbital computed tomography. PBMCs were separated from roughly 10 ml of fresh peripheral blood using Ficoll-Paque density gradient centrifugation. Total RNA was extracted using Trizol reagent, and RNA quality was assessed on an Agilent 2100 Bioanalyzer. Regarding this clonotype: The target of this receptor is not known. One base away there is no much larger clone; base qualities are not given.

Material for sequencing was blood. The clonotype comes from a man aged 50 to 59 with Graves' hyperthyroidism.

The CDR3 region reads CASSQDQSSGQRTYEQYF. The DNA sequence follows: TGCGCCAGCAGCCAAGATCAGTCCTCGGGACAGCGAACCTACGAGCAGTACTTC. The V and J segments used are TRBV4-1 and TRBJ2-7; 7 bases in the middle match TRBD1. Trimming accounts for 0 bases at V and 2 bases at J, while the number of junction bases matched to no gene is 13. Reading from cysteine to phenylalanine, the CDR3 counts 18 amino acids. The only DNA kept is the CDR3, 54 bases in frame from the first base. The germline V gene encodes CDR1 MGHRA and CDR2 YSYEKL.